The 27 T cell receptor beta chains below were found in one sample sequenced in a study of OX40 agonist ivuxolimab in advanced cancers. Data came from immunoSEQ multiplex PCR; TCRdb stores just in-frame clones and leaves some out. Of 50,000 to 65,000 clones in the sample, roughly 89% are singletons; the top ten hold approximately 2.8%. This specimen was CD4+ or CD8+ T cells sorted from blood, taken in a trial of the OX40 agonist ivuxolimab. The receptors here all came from an adult with an advanced solid tumor such as melanoma, head and neck, liver or kidney cancer.

This clone was seen a single time. V usage is TRBV19 and J usage is TRBJ2-1; D may be TRBD1 or TRBD2 (5 bases each). V was clipped by 3 bases and J by 12 bases, with 12 bases between them. The CDR3 has 12 residues. Germline values: CDR1 LNHDA, CDR2 SQIVND (reference sequence). Here the CDR3 DNA reads TGTGCCAGTAGTATTGGGGGTAAGGGGCAGTTCTTC. Its protein product is CASSIGGKGQFF.

The chain joins TRBV7-2 to TRBJ2-7, with TRBD2 matching over 14 bases. Germline CDR1 and CDR2: SGHTA and FQGNSA. The CDR3 loop spans 16 amino acids. With 1 base clipped from V and 4 bases from J, the junction kept 3 bases outside the gene matches. CDR3 in amino acids: CASSLDGTSGSYEQYF. In DNA form, the CDR3 reads TGTGCCAGCAGCTTAGATGGGACTAGCGGGAGTTACGAGCAGTACTTC.

CDR3 loop: CASSVVSAGGEQYF. The CDR3 DNA follows: TGTGCCAGCAGCGTAGTATCAGCGGGAGGCGAGCAGTACTTC. The chain joins TRBV9 to TRBJ2-7; the match to TRBD2 covers 9 bases. Trimming cost V 0 bases and J 6 bases; bases outside gene matches: 4. Germline values: CDR1 SGDLS, CDR2 YYNGEE. There are 14 residues in the CDR3.

V and J are TRBV27 and TRBJ1-2, with 9 positions matching TRBD1. CDR1 and CDR2 (germline): MNHEY, SMNVEV (reference sequence). V trimming: 2 bases; J trimming: 4 bases; junction bases outside the gene matches: 11. The CDR3 length is 17 residues. CDR3 loop: CASSLTPGTGKSYGYTF. DNA of the CDR3: TGTGCCAGCAGTTTAACCCCCGGGACAGGGAAGAGCTATGGCTACACCTTC.

The V call is TRBV11-2, the J call TRBJ2-7, with a weak D call TRBD1 (6 bases). The CDR3 spans 13 residues. Germline assignment: CDR1 SGHAT and CDR2 FQNNGV. Deletions cut 5 bases from V and 6 bases from J, with 14 bases between. The CDR3 spells CASSITGYGEQYF. CDR3 DNA sequence: TGTGCCAGCAGCATAACAGGGTACGGCGAGCAGTACTTC. Full variable domain (remainder filled in from reference TRBV11-2 and TRBJ2-7): EAGVAQSPRYKIIEKRQSVAFWCNPISGHATLYWYQQILGQGPKLLIQFQNNGVVDDSQLPKDRFSAERLKGVDSTLKIQPAKLEDSAVYLCASSITGYGEQYFGPGTRLTVT.

The genes are TRBV7-9 and TRBJ2-5, with 7 bases fitting TRBD1. CDR3 length equals 16 residues. The V segment lost 5 bases and the J segment 2 bases; nucleotides outside the gene matches: 11. CDR1 is SEHNR and CDR2 is FQNEAQ in the germline V gene (reference sequence). Written as DNA, the CDR3 is TGTGCCAGCAGCCCCGGCCGTACGGGACAGCAAGAGACCCAGTACTTC. As protein: CASSPGRTGQQETQYF.

The genes are TRBV6-1 and TRBJ2-1; 7 positions match TRBD2. Per germline, CDR1 MNHNS and CDR2 SASEGT. The CDR3 loop spans 14 amino acids. V lost 6 bases, J lost 7 bases, and 9 bases stayed unmatched. As DNA, the CDR3 is TGTGCCAGCAGGCTAGCGCTGGGGGGGAATGAGCAGTTCTTC. This sequence encodes CASRLALGGNEQFF.

The CDR3 region has the DNA TGTGCCAGCAGCCGTTGGCTAGCGGGACGGGCAGATACGCAGTATTTT. Translation gives CASSRWLAGRADTQYF. The rearrangement joins TRBV7-2 to TRBJ2-3, with 9 bases that match TRBD2. Germline trimming cut 5 bases from V and 4 bases from J; bases unmatched to any gene: 10. This CDR3 comprises 16 residues. The germline CDR1 and CDR2 sequences are SGHTA and FQGNSA.

This clone was detected a few times. As DNA, the CDR3 is TGTGCCTGGAGTGTACCCGACAGGGACGATGAAAAACTGTTTTTT. The encoded protein is CAWSVPDRDDEKLFF. The chain has TRBV30 and TRBJ1-4; 7 bases are a match to TRBD1. The V gene's germline CDR1 is GTSNPN and CDR2 SVGIG (reference sequence). V lost 0 bases to trimming and J lost 6 bases; unmatched junction nucleotides: 7. The CDR3 has 15 amino acids.

This clone was picked up a small number of times. The chain employs TRBV7-9 and TRBJ2-7; 9 bases are shared with TRBD1. V was clipped by 5 bases and J by 4 bases; unmatched bases: 6. From germline, CDR1 is SEHNR and CDR2 FQNEAQ (reference sequence). The CDR3 loop spans 14 amino acids. The CDR3 nucleotides are TGTGCCAGCAGCACCGGGACAGGGAGGTACGAGCAGTACTTC. Translating gives CASSTGTGRYEQYF.

This clone appeared a few times. CDR3 nucleotide sequence: TGTGCCAGCAGCTTCCAGCTAATAACGGGAGGGAAAGAGACCCAGTACTTC. This encodes CASSFQLITGGKETQYF. The V and J genes are TRBV5-6 and TRBJ2-5, with 8 bases fitting TRBD2. This CDR3 has 17 amino acids. CDR1 and CDR2 (germline): SGHDT, YYEEEE. V shed 2 bases and J 3 bases; nucleotides not matched to a gene: 12.

With regard to this clone: One end of the junction fails to match germline, which may point to a read error. This sequence joins TRBV2 and TRBJ2-1; D gene uncertain. CDR1 is SNHLY and CDR2 is FYNNEI in the germline V gene. The CDR3 totals 14 residues. CDR3 residues: CASSDQRPYNGQFF. In DNA form, the CDR3 reads TGTGCCAGCAGTGACCAGCGTCCCTACAATGGGCAGTTCTTC.

The chain links TRBV5-4 to TRBJ2-2, with D perhaps TRBD2 (5 bases). This CDR3 has 14 amino acids. From germline, CDR1 is SGHNT and CDR2 YYREEE (reference sequence). Trimming stripped 4 bases from V and 0 bases from J, with 7 bases between. The CDR3 loop is CASSADSNTGELFF. In DNA, the CDR3 is TGTGCCAGCAGCGCGGACTCGAACACCGGGGAGCTGTTTTTT. Drawing the rest from reference TRBV5-4 and TRBJ2-2, the complete variable domain is ETGVTQSPTHLIKTRGQQVTLRCSSQSGHNTVSWYQQALGQGPQFIFQYYREEENGRGNFPPRFSGLQFPNYSSELNVNALELDDSALYLCASSADSNTGELFFGEGSRLTVL.

The CDR3 spells CASSKGLAGAVTYEQYF. CDR3 nucleotides: TGTGCCAGCAGCAAGGGACTAGCGGGAGCAGTTACCTACGAGCAGTACTTC. The chain joins TRBV5-4 to TRBJ2-7, with 14 bases that match TRBD2. After removal of 4 bases from V and 2 bases from J, the junction contained 8 bases not matched to a gene. This CDR3 has 17 residues. CDR1 and CDR2 from the germline V gene are SGHNT and YYREEE (reference sequence).

The chain is built from TRBV10-3 and TRBJ2-5; D is unclear. This CDR3 comprises 13 residues. The V end was cut by 4 bases, the J end by 5 bases, with 11 bases between. Germline CDR1 and CDR2: ENHRY and SYGVKD. DNA for the CDR3: TGTGCCATCAGTGGCACCATTGGGGAGACCCAGTACTTC. Its translation: CAISGTIGETQYF.

This clone has only a few counts. The chain carries TRBV7-9 and TRBJ1-1, with D possibly TRBD1 on 6 matching bases. CDR3 length: 14 residues. V was clipped by 3 bases and J by 5 bases, with 13 bases between them. From germline, CDR1 is SEHNR and CDR2 FQNEAQ (reference sequence). The CDR3 DNA sequence: TGTGCCAGCAGCTTCGGATCAGGGGTGACTGAAGCTTTCTTT. This codes for CASSFGSGVTEAFF.

V is TRBV15 and J is TRBJ2-5; TRBD2 is a possible D gene (6 bases). V lost 5 bases to trimming and J lost 3 bases, with 13 bases between them. Germline CDR1 reads LNHNV; CDR2 reads YYDKDF (reference sequence). The CDR3 is 14 amino acids. The CDR3 loop is CATSPRLEKETQYF. The CDR3 DNA reads TGTGCCACCAGCCCGAGACTAGAGAAAGAGACCCAGTACTTC.

The sample holds one count of this clone. The V and J genes are TRBV4-2 and TRBJ2-7; 7 bases align to TRBD2. The CDR3 runs to 15 residues. Trimming took 4 bases from V and 2 from J; bases not matched to a gene: 8. Germline V gene sequence: CDR1 LGHNA, CDR2 YNFKEQ. DNA for the CDR3: TGTGCCAGCAGCCCCTCGACTAGCAGCACCTACGAGCAGTACTTC. Its protein product is CASSPSTSSTYEQYF.

The chain combines TRBV19 with TRBJ1-5, with D tentatively TRBD1 (5 bases). The V gene's germline CDR1 is LNHDA and CDR2 SQIVND (reference sequence). Deletions cut 5 bases from V and 1 base from J, with 30 bases between. The CDR3 contains 21 residues. CDR3 nucleotide sequence: TGTGCCAGTAGTCCGACAAAAGGGACGCCCCTAGGCGCCGGGAGCAATCAGCCCCAGCATTTT. This sequence encodes CASSPTKGTPLGAGSNQPQHF.

This clone is categorized as medium-sized. The CDR3 is CASKDHGGEQFF. The DNA of the CDR3 is TGTGCCAGCAAGGACCACGGCGGTGAGCAGTTCTTC. The chain is built from TRBV6-5 and TRBJ2-1; D not certain. CDR1 MNHEY and CDR2 SVGAGI come from the germline V gene. The V and J ends lost 7 bases and 9 bases respectively, with 13 bases between them. There are 12 residues in the CDR3.

The chain is built from TRBV6-6 and TRBJ2-5, with D unclear. This CDR3 is built from 16 residues. The germline gives CDR1 MNHNY, CDR2 SVGAGI (reference sequence). V shed 2 bases and J shed 0 bases, with 13 bases lying between them. The CDR3 here is CASSYPSSTYQETQYF. The CDR3 DNA sequence: TGTGCCAGCAGTTACCCCTCATCGACATACCAAGAGACCCAGTACTTC.

The rearrangement joins TRBV6-1 to TRBJ2-7, with 7 nucleotides matching TRBD2. There are 15 residues in the CDR3. Per the germline V gene, CDR1 is MNHNS and CDR2 is SASEGT. Trimming removed 3 bases from V and 0 bases from J; junction bases left unmatched: 5. CDR3 DNA: TGTGCCAGCAGTGACCACGCTAGCGGCTCCTACGAGCAGTACTTC. Its translation is CASSDHASGSYEQYF.

The chain links TRBV7-2 to TRBJ2-7; possible D gene TRBD1, 6 bases. This CDR3 comprises 14 residues. V lost 1 base to trimming and J lost 2 bases, with 9 bases between them. CDR1 is SGHTA and CDR2 is FQGNSA in the germline V gene. The CDR3 sequence is CASSLGTVPYEQYF. CDR3 DNA sequence: TGTGCCAGCAGCTTAGGGACAGTCCCCTACGAGCAGTACTTC.

This clone was found once. The rearrangement uses TRBV4-3 and TRBJ1-2, with unresolved D. Between the trimmed V and J ends, which lost 1 base and 7 bases, there was a span of 19 bases. The CDR3 is 16 residues long. The germline CDR1 and CDR2 sequences are LGHNA and YSLEER. The CDR3, as DNA: TGCGCCAGCAGCCAAGTCCTACCTACATATGGACTTGGCTACACCTTC. Translating gives CASSQVLPTYGLGYTF.

The V gene is TRBV5-1, the J gene TRBJ1-2, with 9 bases fitting TRBD1. This CDR3 contains 13 residues. V dropped 4 bases and J dropped 7; count of bases not matched to a gene: 5. Germline CDR1 and CDR2: SGHRS and YFSETQ. CDR3 DNA: TGCGCCAGCAGCCGGGGACAGGGTGGTGGCTACACCTTC. The encoded protein is CASSRGQGGGYTF.

The chain joins TRBV27 to TRBJ2-7; D is ambiguous. Germline V lookup: CDR1 MNHEY, CDR2 SMNVEV (reference sequence). V shed 11 bases and J shed 2 bases, with 16 bases lying between them. The CDR3 contains 13 residues. CDR3 DNA: TGTGCCGCGAGCCGTGCTGGCACCTACGAGCAGTACTTC. This encodes CAASRAGTYEQYF.

This CDR3 reads CASSRTLQETQYF. In DNA form, the CDR3 reads TGCGCCAGCAGCCGGACGTTACAAGAGACCCAGTACTTC. The chain is built from TRBV4-1 and TRBJ2-5; D remains ambiguous. The CDR3 has 13 amino acids. With 4 bases removed from V and 2 bases from J, the gap between germline ends came to 8 bases. The germline V gene encodes CDR1 MGHRA and CDR2 YSYEKL.